This entry lists 24 T cell receptor beta chains sequenced from one sample in a study of T-cell reconstitution after alpha-beta-depleted transplantation in children. Preparing the TCRbeta library involved the use of unique molecular identifiers. Using its own MiXCR run on the PCR reads, TCRdb lists one record per CDR3 protein. The sample records about 540,000 distinct CDR3 sequences, roughly 18% being singletons. This specimen was PBMCs from the stem cell graft donor, taken from the stem cell graft. These receptors came from a human donor who donated a stem cell graft to a child with acute lymphoblastic leukemia.

This clonotype was seen more than once but under ten times. The genes are TRBV7-9 and TRBJ1-2, with a weak D call TRBD1 (6 bases). V was cut by 5 bases and J by 4 bases, with 17 bases left in between. Germline-derived CDR1 and CDR2 are SEHNR and FQNEAQ (reference sequence). This CDR3 comprises 15 residues. CDR3 DNA: TGTGCCAGCAGCGAACCGGGGGGGGCCGCCTATGGCTACACCTTC. This encodes CASSEPGGAAYGYTF.

The V gene is TRBV7-2, the J gene TRBJ2-1, with 12 bases matching TRBD2. The CDR3 runs 15 residues. Germline CDR1 SGHTA, CDR2 FQGNSA. J gave up 6 bases and V 6 bases, and 6 bases lay outside the gene matches. DNA of the CDR3: TGTGCCAGCAGACCCAGACTAGCGGGAGTCAATGAGCAGTTCTTC. Its protein is CASRPRLAGVNEQFF.

This clonotype turned up a few times. This chain connects TRBV7-8 to TRBJ2-1; no clear D gene. Germline loops: CDR1 SGHVS, CDR2 FQNEAQ. Between the trimmed V and J ends, which lost 1 base and 6 bases, there was a span of 22 bases. The CDR3 is 18 residues long. Written as DNA, the CDR3 is TGTGCCAGCAGCTTAGGAGGATACGGTGGGGTTCTGGGCAATGAGCAGTTCTTC. It encodes CASSLGGYGGVLGNEQFF.

This clonotype showed up just a few times. The chain carries TRBV5-6 and TRBJ2-7; D is perhaps TRBD1 (5 bases). The germline V gene has CDR1 SGHDT and CDR2 YYEEEE. V shed 8 bases and J shed 2 bases, with 14 bases lying between them. This CDR3 region has 13 residues. Here the CDR3 DNA reads TGTGCCAGTACGGGCAGGGCGGCCTACGAGCAGTACTTC. Translation: CASTGRAAYEQYF.

The chain couples TRBV11-2 to TRBJ2-1, with 8 bases lining up with TRBD2. The CDR3 totals 18 residues. J lost 7 bases, V lost 1 base, and 15 bases had no gene match. Germline V lookup: CDR1 SGHAT, CDR2 FQNNGV. CDR3 sequence (DNA): TGTGCCAGCAGCTTAGTAGTCTGGTTAGCGGGATCGGAGAATGAGCAGTTCTTC. Residues: CASSLVVWLAGSENEQFF.

The chain recombines TRBV15 with TRBJ2-5, with 7 bases identical to TRBD2. The V and J ends lost 4 bases and 5 bases, in that order; junction bases with no gene match: 13. The CDR3 is made up of 16 amino acids. Germline V gives CDR1 LNHNV, CDR2 YYDKDF (reference sequence). Written as DNA, the CDR3 is TGTGCCACCAGCACCCCGACTAGCCCAATCGGGGAGACCCAGTACTTC. This gives the protein CATSTPTSPIGETQYF.

The genes are TRBV12-3 or TRBV12-4 and TRBJ2-1, with TRBD2 as a possible D gene (6 bases). Trimming took off 2 bases at V and 3 bases at J, with 14 bases between the two ends. CDR3 length: 16 amino acids. The DNA for the CDR3 is TGTGCCAGCAGTTTATGGTCGGGGGTTGACTACAATGAGCAGTTCTTC. Amino acid sequence: CASSLWSGVDYNEQFF.

This clonotype has a handful of counts. The chain combines TRBV5-1 with TRBJ2-1, with TRBD1 matching over 7 bases. The germline gives CDR1 SGHRS, CDR2 YFSETQ. The CDR3 extends over 14 amino acids. After removal of 4 bases from V and 7 bases from J, the junction contained 8 bases not matched to a gene. CDR3 protein: CASSPQGLRNEQFF. As DNA, the CDR3 is TGCGCCAGCAGCCCACAGGGGTTAAGGAATGAGCAGTTCTTC. The full variable domain, completed using reference TRBV5-1 and TRBJ2-1, is KAGVTQTPRYLIKTRGQQVTLSCSPISGHRSVSWYQQTPGQGLQFLFEYFSETQRNKGNFPGRFSGRQFSNSRSEMNVSTLELGDSALYLCASSPQGLRNEQFFGPGTRLTVL.

This chain links TRBV7-6 with TRBJ1-1; TRBD1 is a possible D gene (5 bases). The CDR3 has 15 residues. Germline V lookup: CDR1 SGHVS, CDR2 FNYEAQ. The V gene lost 8 bases and the J gene lost 0 bases, with 16 bases spanning the gap. The chain's CDR3 is CASHTSGGMNTEAFF. The CDR3 bases are TGTGCCAGCCATACGTCCGGGGGGATGAACACTGAAGCTTTCTTT.

This rearrangement joins TRBV20-1 to TRBJ2-5; D call uncertain. CDR1 is DFQATT, CDR2 SNEGSKA, per germline (reference sequence). The CDR3 totals 15 residues. V gave up 4 bases and J gave up 5 bases, with 20 bases separating them. CDR3 sequence reads: CSAINVDDPSETQYF. The CDR3 nucleotides read TGCAGTGCTATAAACGTTGATGACCCGAGCGAGACCCAGTACTTC.

V and J are TRBV6-1 and TRBJ2-7; TRBD2 agrees at 9 bases. The CDR3 runs to 16 residues. CDR1 is MNHNS and CDR2 is SASEGT in the germline V gene. V lost 5 bases to trimming and J lost 2 bases; unmatched junction nucleotides: 10. The CDR3 spells CASSPRGLAGTYEQYF. DNA for the CDR3: TGTGCCAGCAGTCCCCGGGGGCTAGCGGGGACCTACGAGCAGTACTTC.

Of note for this clonotype: At one boundary the junction diverges from the germline segment, which might be a read error. The chain joins TRBV20-1 to TRBJ2-1; maybe TRBD2 (6 bases). CDR3 size: 17 residues. Germline V lookup: CDR1 DFQATT, CDR2 SNEGSKA (reference sequence). The CDR3 DNA reads as TGCTGTGCTAGAGATGACGACCGGGAGAGTGCTTACAATGAGCAGTTCTTC. This gives the protein CCARDDDRESAYNEQFF.

The chain is built from TRBV5-1 and TRBJ2-1, with TRBD1 matching over 7 bases. After removal of 3 bases from V and 4 bases from J, the junction contained 7 bases not matched to a gene. Germline CDR1 reads SGHRS; CDR2 reads YFSETQ. The CDR3 is made up of 15 amino acids. The CDR3 DNA reads TGCGCCAGCAGCTCGGGGACAGCTTTATACAATGAGCAGTTCTTC. This encodes CASSSGTALYNEQFF.

This chain uses TRBV6-5 with TRBJ2-3; 13 nucleotides agree with TRBD2. Germline CDR1 and CDR2: MNHEY and SVGAGI. The length of the CDR3 is 17 residues. Trimming at V came to 2 bases and at J to 5 bases, leaving 7 bases not matched to a gene. The CDR3 here is CASSYAGLAGDIDTQYF. The CDR3 region has the DNA TGTGCCAGCAGTTACGCTGGACTAGCGGGAGATATAGATACGCAGTATTTT.

The gene calls are TRBV19 and TRBJ2-1; perhaps TRBD2 as D (5 bases). Germline V gene lookup returns CDR1 LNHDA and CDR2 SQIVND (reference sequence). The V and J ends lost 3 bases and 7 bases respectively, with 13 bases between them. The CDR3 has 14 residues. DNA of the CDR3: TGTGCCAGTAGTATGGGTTCGGGGTTAAATGAGCAGTTCTTC. Protein: CASSMGSGLNEQFF.

The chain is built from TRBV4-1 and TRBJ2-7, with D tentatively TRBD2 (6 bases). V lost 4 bases, J lost 0 bases, and 13 bases lay in between. From germline, CDR1 is MGHRA and CDR2 YSYEKL. The CDR3 is 15 residues long. In nucleotides, the CDR3 is TGCGCCAGCAGCCCGAGTGTCGGGGGCTCCTACGAGCAGTACTTC. Protein: CASSPSVGGSYEQYF.

This clonotype was observed a handful of times. V usage is TRBV18 and J usage is TRBJ2-1; D unclear. The CDR3 loop spans 13 amino acids. V lost 2 bases and J 4 bases, leaving 6 bases between the germline ends. Germline V gives CDR1 KGHSH, CDR2 LQKENI. CDR3 residues: CASSPVIYNEQFF. The CDR3, as DNA: TGTGCCAGCTCACCAGTAATTTACAATGAGCAGTTCTTC.

This clonotype has only a few counts. The chain carries TRBV19 and TRBJ1-1; D is undetermined. Germline V lookup: CDR1 LNHDA, CDR2 SQIVND (reference sequence). This CDR3 spans 14 amino acids. The V and J ends lost 0 bases and 7 bases respectively, with 12 bases between them. The CDR3 loop is CASSIESREVEAFF. The CDR3 nucleotides are TGTGCCAGTAGTATAGAATCTCGGGAAGTTGAAGCTTTCTTT.

The genes are TRBV6-1 and TRBJ2-4; 7 nucleotides agree with TRBD1. The junction had 8 bases not matched to a gene; V was cut back by 6 bases and J by 6 bases. Germline CDR1 MNHNS, CDR2 SASEGT. This CDR3 region has 14 residues. The CDR3 nucleotides are TGTGCCAGCAGACCCAGGGGGTACGGAAACATTCAGTACTTC. Translated, it gives CASRPRGYGNIQYF.

This clonotype has only a few counts. In nucleotides, the CDR3 is TGTGCCAGCCTCCCGGGGCGGCGAGAAGAGACCCAGTACTTC. Translating gives CASLPGRREETQYF. The chain recombines TRBV7-6 with TRBJ2-5, with D perhaps TRBD1 or TRBD2 (5 bases each). Germline assignment: CDR1 SGHVS and CDR2 FNYEAQ. This CDR3 region has 14 residues. V shed 8 bases and J shed 3 bases, with 16 bases lying between them. The full variable domain, in which reference TRBV7-6 and TRBJ2-5 provide the parts outside the CDR3, is GAGVSQSPRYKVTKRGQDVALRCDPISGHVSLYWYRQALGQGPEFLTYFNYEAQQDKSGLPNDRFSAERPEGSISTLTIQRTEQRDSAMYRCASLPGRREETQYFGPGTRLLVL.

This clonotype showed up just a few times. This chain links TRBV29-1 with TRBJ2-2, with D tentatively TRBD2 (5 bases). Germline V gene lookup returns CDR1 SQVTM and CDR2 ANQGSEA. The CDR3 length is 14 residues. V lost 7 bases and J lost 1, with 13 bases in between. The CDR3 DNA reads TGCAGCGCCGCGACGGGAATGAACACCGGGGAGCTGTTTTTT. Protein sequence: CSAATGMNTGELFF.

The rearrangement joins TRBV15 to TRBJ2-2, with no clear D. Germline CDR1 and CDR2: LNHNV and YYDKDF (reference sequence). This CDR3 has 14 residues. V lost 11 bases to trimming and J lost 5 bases, with 18 bases between them. The CDR3 reads CAQPPGSWTGELFF. In DNA form, the CDR3 reads TGTGCCCAACCACCTGGTAGCTGGACCGGGGAGCTGTTTTTT.

In the case of this clonotype: The DNA is omitted, as the CDR3 cannot be located on it reliably, and the CDR3 follows TCRdb's listing. The rearrangement uses TRBV7-9 and TRBJ1-2; TRBD1 is taken as the D call from the table, unchecked against the DNA. The CDR3 numbers 13 amino acids, ends counted. Germline CDR1 reads SEHNR; CDR2 reads FQNEAQ (reference sequence). The CDR3 protein is CASILDRGYGYTF.

CDR3 nucleotide sequence: TGTGCCAGCAGTCGCCTCTCTGGGGGGAAGACTTCATACGAGCAGTACTTC. Residues: CASSRLSGGKTSYEQYF. This rearrangement joins TRBV6-1 to TRBJ2-7, with TRBD2 as a possible D gene (6 bases). The CDR3 contains 17 residues. CDR1 and CDR2 from the germline V gene are MNHNS and SASEGT. The V gene lost 5 bases and the J gene lost 4 bases, with 24 bases spanning the gap.